A single sample gave rise to the 21 T cell receptor beta chains below, sequenced in a study of blood T cell repertoires in COVID-19. Generated by immunoSEQ multiplex PCR, the TCRdb table keeps only in-frame clones and is missing some. The sample contains 30,000 or so clones, roughly nine tenths of which appear only once. Input material: peripheral blood. The source is a human donor with active COVID-19. The donor label of this sample is uncertain.

This chain uses TRBV10-3 with TRBJ1-1; D is undetermined. Germline CDR1 reads ENHRY; CDR2 reads SYGVKD. The germline V and J ends were trimmed by 11 bases and 4 bases, with 14 bases remaining between them. The CDR3 sequence is 12 residues long. The chain's CDR3 is CASGEGITEAFF. The CDR3 region has the DNA TGTGCCTCCGGGGAGGGAATCACTGAAGCTTTCTTT.

This chain joins TRBV10-2 and TRBJ1-3; D might be TRBD1 (6 bases). Trimming cost V 0 bases and J 1 base, with 7 bases left between them. This CDR3 spans 15 amino acids. Germline V gene data show CDR1 as WSHSY and CDR2 as SAAADI. The CDR3 DNA reads as TGCGCCAGCAGTGAGTCTACAGGGTCTGGAAACACCATATATTTT. It yields the protein CASSESTGSGNTIYF.

The rearrangement links TRBV30 to TRBJ2-5; the D gene is possibly TRBD2 (5 bases). This CDR3 is 13 amino acids long. Trimming removed 1 base from V and 5 bases from J, with 11 bases in between. Germline values: CDR1 GTSNPN, CDR2 SVGIG (reference sequence). The CDR3 region has the DNA TGTGCCTGGAGTGCCCGACCGGGGGAGACCCAGTACTTC. Protein product: CAWSARPGETQYF.

This chain links TRBV27 with TRBJ1-4, with a weak D call TRBD1 (6 bases). CDR3 size: 16 residues. Germline V gives CDR1 MNHEY, CDR2 SMNVEV (reference sequence). Trimming left V 5 bases short and J 5 bases short, with 18 bases between. The CDR3 loop reads CASSPSLGGGNEKLFF. The DNA for the CDR3 is TGTGCCAGCAGTCCCTCTTTGGGAGGGGGAAATGAAAAACTGTTTTTT.

This clone is medium-sized. The gene calls are TRBV9 and TRBJ2-3, with TRBD2 identical over 9 bases. The CDR3 consists of 17 residues. CDR1 is SGDLS, CDR2 YYNGEE, per germline. Unmatched junction bases numbered 14, after V lost 3 bases and J lost 6 bases. CDR3 residues: CASSDRLAVEVLDTQYF. The CDR3 DNA reads as TGTGCCAGCAGCGACAGACTAGCGGTAGAGGTTTTGGATACGCAGTATTTT.

V and J are TRBV18 and TRBJ2-3, with unresolved D. Germline V gives CDR1 KGHSH, CDR2 LQKENI. V was pared by 5 bases and J by 1 base, with 16 bases between. The length of the CDR3 is 16 residues. CDR3 sequence (DNA): TGTGCCAGCTCATCTCCATTTGACACTCGCACAGATACGCAGTATTTT. Translation gives CASSSPFDTRTDTQYF.

The chain combines TRBV9 with TRBJ1-6; 7 nucleotides agree with TRBD1. CDR3 size: 14 residues. With 3 bases clipped from V and 7 bases from J, the junction kept 4 bases outside the gene matches. Germline loops: CDR1 SGDLS, CDR2 YYNGEE. The CDR3 region is CASSDDRENSPLHF. CDR3 in DNA: TGTGCCAGCAGCGACGACAGGGAAAATTCACCCCTCCACTTT.

This chain's CDR3 is CASSTRGAGETYNEQFF. The CDR3 bases are TGTGCCAGCTCCACTCGAGGGGCGGGAGAAACCTACAATGAGCAGTTCTTC. The chain uses TRBV18 and TRBJ2-1; TRBD2 matches at 7 bases. Germline V gene lookup returns CDR1 KGHSH and CDR2 LQKENI. The CDR3 extends over 17 amino acids. The J segment lost 2 bases and the V segment lost 6 bases, leaving 13 bases of the junction unmatched. Full variable domain (remainder filled in from reference TRBV18 and TRBJ2-1): NAGVMQNPRHLVRRRGQEARLRCSPMKGHSHVYWYRQLPEEGLKFMVYLQKENIIDESGMPKERFSAEFPKEGPSILRIQQVVRGDSAAYFCASSTRGAGETYNEQFFGPGTRLTVL.

The chain employs TRBV5-1 and TRBJ2-5; 7 bases agree with TRBD2. Germline values: CDR1 SGHRS, CDR2 YFSETQ. The J segment lost 3 bases and the V segment lost 4 bases, leaving 6 bases of the junction unmatched. This CDR3 contains 14 residues. Here the CDR3 DNA reads TGCGCCAGCAGCCCTAGCGGCCTAGAAGAGACCCAGTACTTC. As protein: CASSPSGLEETQYF.

The V gene is TRBV12-3 or TRBV12-4, the J gene TRBJ2-7; tentative D call: TRBD2 (6 bases). V lost 1 base and J lost 7, with 11 bases in between. The CDR3 consists of 13 residues. DNA of the CDR3: TGTGCCAGCAGTTTAGGGGGGGTTAGGGAGCAGTACTTC. It translates to CASSLGGVREQYF.

The chain combines TRBV19 with TRBJ1-1; D ambiguous. V lost 2 bases and J lost 0, with 7 bases in between. The CDR3 totals 14 residues. CDR1 and CDR2 (germline): LNHDA, SQIVND (reference sequence). The CDR3 coding sequence is TGTGCCAGTAGTATACTCTCCTTGAACACTGAAGCTTTCTTT. Residues: CASSILSLNTEAFF.

The gene calls are TRBV4-3 and TRBJ1-4; D is ambiguous. The V gene lost 0 bases and the J gene lost 14 bases, with 13 bases spanning the gap. Germline V gene sequence: CDR1 LGHNA, CDR2 YSLEER. This CDR3 contains 13 residues. The CDR3 reads CASSQDPAASLFF. CDR3 nucleotide sequence: TGCGCCAGCAGCCAAGATCCGGCGGCTTCCCTGTTTTTT.

V usage is TRBV7-2 and J usage is TRBJ2-7; no reliable D call. In germline, CDR1 is SGHTA, CDR2 FQGNSA. The CDR3 runs 12 residues. Trimming left V 5 bases short and J 6 bases short, with 11 bases between. The chain's CDR3 is CASSLRVGEQYF. Here the CDR3 DNA reads TGTGCCAGCAGCCTCCGAGTTGGCGAGCAGTACTTC.

V is TRBV7-2 and J is TRBJ2-5; D call uncertain. The CDR3 totals 14 residues. The germline gives CDR1 SGHTA, CDR2 FQGNSA. V was trimmed by 5 bases and J by 1 base, leaving 11 bases between them. The CDR3 loop reads CASSPDWSQETQYF. For the CDR3, the DNA is TGTGCCAGCAGCCCGGATTGGAGCCAAGAGACCCAGTACTTC.

The J gene is TRBJ1-1, the V gene TRBV27; 7 bases agree with TRBD1. Germline loops: CDR1 MNHEY, CDR2 SMNVEV (reference sequence). The trim removed 3 bases at V and 0 bases at J, leaving 13 bases unmatched. CDR3 length equals 18 residues. The CDR3 bases are TGTGCCAGCAGTTTCGGGACAGAGGGACAAGAGATGAACACTGAAGCTTTCTTT. Residues: CASSFGTEGQEMNTEAFF.

V is TRBV6-6 and J is TRBJ2-5; D might be TRBD1 (6 bases). The V end lost 6 bases, the J end lost 1 base, and 9 bases lay between the germline ends. CDR1 is MNHNY and CDR2 is SVGAGI in the germline V gene (reference sequence). This CDR3 contains 13 residues. The CDR3 DNA sequence: TGTGCCAGCAGGGCAGGGGTCCAAGAGACCCAGTACTTC. Amino acids: CASRAGVQETQYF.

This clone was found a few times. The V call is TRBV7-2, the J call TRBJ2-7; no clear D. In germline, CDR1 is SGHTA, CDR2 FQGNSA. The germline V and J ends were trimmed by 2 bases and 3 bases, with 8 bases remaining between them. This CDR3 spans 13 amino acids. CDR3 in DNA: TGTGCCAGCAGCTTAAATAAAATCTACGAGCAGTACTTC. Protein: CASSLNKIYEQYF.

This chain links TRBV30 with TRBJ2-7; 11 nucleotides align to TRBD2. V gave up 8 bases and J gave up 2 bases; unmatched junction bases: 11. Germline V lookup: CDR1 GTSNPN, CDR2 SVGIG (reference sequence). The CDR3 spans 15 residues. The CDR3 DNA sequence: TGTGCCCTTACCTCTCTAGCGGGGGGCCCCTACGAGCAGTACTTC. Translated, it gives CALTSLAGGPYEQYF.

The genes are TRBV6-5 and TRBJ2-5; D may be TRBD2 (7 bases). Trimming left V 10 bases short and J 1 base short, with 13 bases between. In germline, CDR1 is MNHEY, CDR2 SVGAGI. This CDR3 comprises 13 residues. Written as DNA, the CDR3 is TGTGCCATAAAAGGGGGGGGCCAAGAGACCCAGTACTTC. Protein product: CAIKGGGQETQYF.

The chain links TRBV5-6 to TRBJ1-4, with a weak D call TRBD1 (5 bases). CDR1 is SGHDT and CDR2 is YYEEEE in the germline V gene. V gave up 0 bases and J gave up 3 bases, with 9 bases separating them. CDR3 length: 15 residues. CDR3 nucleotides: TGTGCCAGCAGCTTGGATAGGGACTCTAATGAAAAACTGTTTTTT. It yields the protein CASSLDRDSNEKLFF.

J is TRBJ2-7 and V is TRBV27, with 9 nucleotides matching TRBD1. The junction had 7 bases not matched to a gene; V was cut back by 6 bases and J by 4 bases. Germline CDR1 reads MNHEY; CDR2 reads SMNVEV (reference sequence). This CDR3 comprises 14 residues. DNA of the CDR3: TGTGCCAGCAGCACAGGGGGCGTAAGGTACGAGCAGTACTTC. Translation: CASSTGGVRYEQYF.